Many counts were recorded for the clone carrying this TCR beta chain. CDR3 length: 14 residues. Trimming cost V 3 bases and J 2 bases, with 10 bases left between them. The germline CDR1 and CDR2 sequences are SGHTA and FQGNSA. These data come from a study of T cells in Graves' hyperthyroidism and ophthalmopathy. Lactation, pregnancy, other autoimmune disease or uncontrolled infection led to exclusion of patients. Amplification of TCR beta CDR3 regions was performed using RNA transcripts as template. RT-PCR in the first round (using the HTBI primer set) targeted the TCR CDR3. Using its own MiXCR run on the multiplex PCR reads, TCRdb lists one record per CDR3 protein. The sample lists about 640,000 distinct CDR3 sequences, 14% seen once, with around 13% in the top ten.

The chain joins TRBV7-2 to TRBJ1-1; D is uncertain. The sequenced sample consisted of blood. The source of this sequence is a woman in her forties or fifties with Graves' ophthalmopathy. CDR3 in amino acids: CASSFKIGNTEAFF. The CDR3 bases are TGTGCCAGCAGCTTTAAGATAGGAAACACTGAAGCTTTCTTT.